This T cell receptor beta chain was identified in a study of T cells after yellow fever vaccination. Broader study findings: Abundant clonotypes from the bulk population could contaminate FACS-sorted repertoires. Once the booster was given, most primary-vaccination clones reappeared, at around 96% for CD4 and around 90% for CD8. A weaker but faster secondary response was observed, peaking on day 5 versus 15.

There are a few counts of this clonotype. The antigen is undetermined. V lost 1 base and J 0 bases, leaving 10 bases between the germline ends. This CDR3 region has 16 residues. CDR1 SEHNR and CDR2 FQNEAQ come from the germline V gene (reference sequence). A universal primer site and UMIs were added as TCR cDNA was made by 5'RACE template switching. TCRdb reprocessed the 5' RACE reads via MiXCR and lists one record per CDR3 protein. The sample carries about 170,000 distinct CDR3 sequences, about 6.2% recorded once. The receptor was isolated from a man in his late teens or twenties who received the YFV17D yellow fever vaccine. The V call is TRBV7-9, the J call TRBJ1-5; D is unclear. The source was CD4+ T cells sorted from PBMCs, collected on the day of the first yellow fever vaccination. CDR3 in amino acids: CASSLGTDYSNQPQHF. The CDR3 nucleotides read TGTGCCAGCAGCTTAGGCACAGACTATAGCAATCAGCCCCAGCATTTT.